Below are 26 T cell receptor beta chains sequenced from a single sample in a study of blood T cells in healthy people across ages. Through a sample-barcoded 5' primer and a J-beta primer mix, a second PCR was run for roughly 6 to 12 cycles. Using its own MiXCR run on the 5' RACE reads, TCRdb lists one record per CDR3 protein. The sample shows 850,000 to 1,000,000 distinct CDR3 sequences, about 51% of them seen only once. The specimen sequenced was blood. These receptors were obtained from a woman aged 60-70 years in good health.

This clonotype was seen more than once but under ten times. The chain links TRBV28 to TRBJ2-1; D gene ambiguous. The J call may not be correct, given that the DNA end is closer to TRBJ2-7. The germline CDR1 and CDR2 sequences are MDHEN and SYDVKM. CDR3 size: 14 residues. In nucleotides, the CDR3 is TGTGCCAGCACTAACCGGCTTTTGATCTACGAGCAGTACTTC. It encodes CASTNRLLIYEQYF.

The chain has TRBV2 and TRBJ2-7; 7 bases line up with TRBD1. The CDR3 runs 14 residues. Germline V CDR1 and CDR2: SNHLY, FYNNEI. Unmatched junction bases numbered 3, after V lost 2 bases and J lost 2 bases. The CDR3 nucleotides read TGTGCCAGCAGTGAACGACAGGGAGCCTACGAGCAGTACTTC. Translating gives CASSERQGAYEQYF.

V usage is TRBV5-1 and J usage is TRBJ1-4; a weak D match, TRBD1 (6 bases). Between the trimmed V and J ends, which lost 0 bases and 7 bases, there was a span of 13 bases. This CDR3 region has 15 residues. Germline-derived CDR1 and CDR2 are SGHRS and YFSETQ. The chain's CDR3 is CASSLAGTTGEKLFF. Written as DNA, the CDR3 is TGCGCCAGCAGCTTGGCCGGGACAACCGGTGAAAAACTGTTTTTT.

This chain uses TRBV4-2 with TRBJ2-7; possible D gene TRBD1, 7 bases. Germline-derived CDR1 and CDR2 are LGHNA and YNFKEQ. The CDR3 is made up of 15 amino acids. Trimming left V 5 bases short and J 5 bases short, with 19 bases between. CDR3 sequence: CASSRGPGLVDEQYF. The CDR3 region has the DNA TGTGCCAGCAGCAGGGGGCCGGGACTTGTCGACGAGCAGTACTTC.

The chain recombines TRBV11-2 with TRBJ1-2; D call uncertain. The germline V gene has CDR1 SGHAT and CDR2 FQNNGV. The CDR3 is made up of 15 amino acids. Trimming left V 1 base short and J 0 bases short, with 9 bases between. This CDR3 reads CASSLAVQPNYGYTF. CDR3 DNA: TGTGCCAGCAGCTTAGCGGTCCAACCTAACTATGGCTACACCTTC.

The CDR3 DNA reads TGTGCCAGCAGCCATGGACTAGTCAAGCAGTACTTC. As protein: CASSHGLVKQYF. This chain links TRBV14 with TRBJ2-5; 7 bases align to TRBD2. CDR1 is SGHDN, CDR2 FVKESK, per germline. After removal of 3 bases from V and 11 bases from J, the junction contained 6 bases not matched to a gene. The CDR3 is 12 residues long. The full variable domain, in which reference TRBV14 and TRBJ2-5 provide the parts outside the CDR3, is EAGVTQFPSHSVIEKGQTVTLRCDPISGHDNLYWYRRVMGKEIKFLLHFVKESKQDESGMPNNRFLAERTGGTYSTLKVQPAELEDSGVYFCASSHGLVKQYFGPGTRLLVL.

This clonotype was recorded once. This chain connects TRBV27 to TRBJ1-4; the D is unclear. From germline, CDR1 is MNHEY and CDR2 SMNVEV (reference sequence). The V end lost 4 bases, the J end lost 10 bases, and 10 bases lay between the germline ends. This CDR3 region has 12 residues. CDR3 DNA sequence: TGTGCCAGCAGTTCTCGGACGGGAAAACTGTTTTTT. Translating gives CASSSRTGKLFF.

This clonotype was recorded a few times. The J gene is TRBJ2-7, the V gene TRBV5-1, with D tentatively TRBD1 (5 bases). Germline CDR1 and CDR2: SGHRS and YFSETQ. V was shortened by 0 bases and J by 2 bases, with 9 bases between the two germline ends. The CDR3 spans 14 residues. DNA for the CDR3: TGCGCCAGCAGCTTGGAACAGGAGCCCTACGAGCAGTACTTC. Translation gives CASSLEQEPYEQYF.

The chain joins TRBV20-1 to TRBJ2-5, with D maybe TRBD1 (6 bases). Germline V gives CDR1 DFQATT, CDR2 SNEGSKA (reference sequence). Trimming stripped 2 bases from V and 5 bases from J, with 12 bases between. There are 13 residues in the CDR3. This chain's CDR3 is CSARQGMAETQYF. The CDR3 DNA follows: TGCAGTGCTAGACAGGGGATGGCGGAGACCCAGTACTTC.

This clonotype was seen only a few times. The chain couples TRBV20-1 to TRBJ2-5; D is possibly TRBD2 (6 bases). Trimming removed 5 bases at V and 0 bases at J, with 16 bases between. CDR3 size: 15 residues. In germline, CDR1 is DFQATT, CDR2 SNEGSKA (reference sequence). CDR3 in DNA: TGCAGTGCTGAACCTCCAGCGGGTAACCAAGAGACCCAGTACTTC. It is translated as CSAEPPAGNQETQYF.

The J gene is TRBJ2-3, the V gene TRBV28; a weak D match, TRBD1 (6 bases). V was shortened by 3 bases and J by 5 bases, with 15 bases between the two germline ends. Germline lookup yields CDR1 MDHEN and CDR2 SYDVKM. This CDR3 comprises 15 residues. The CDR3 DNA reads as TGTGCCAGCAGTTTTGCCGGGGCCAGGGGAGATACGCAGTATTTT. Protein: CASSFAGARGDTQYF. Combining the CDR3 with reference TRBV28 and TRBJ2-3 gives the whole variable domain DVKVTQSSRYLVKRTGEKVFLECVQDMDHENMFWYRQDPGLGLRLIYFSYDVKMKEKGDIPEGYSVSREKKERFSLILESASTNQTSMYLCASSFAGARGDTQYFGPGTRLTVL.

This clonotype was seen just once. A read error is possible here, since a much larger clone lies one base away. This rearrangement joins TRBV7-2 to TRBJ2-7, with D maybe TRBD1 (6 bases). Germline CDR1 and CDR2: SGHTA and FQGNSA. V lost 4 bases, J lost 3 bases, and 16 bases lay in between. The CDR3 contains 15 residues. CDR3 DNA sequence: TGTGCCAGCAGCTCCCAGGGGAACCAAATCTACGAGCAGTACTTC. It specifies CASSSQGNQIYEQYF. The full variable domain, with the rest looked up from reference TRBV7-2 and TRBJ2-7, is GAGVSQSPSNKVTEKGKDVELRCDPISGHTALYWYRQSLGQGLEFLIYFQGNSAPDKSGLPSDRFSAERTGGSVSTLTIQRTQQEDSAVYLCASSSQGNQIYEQYFGPGTRLTVT.

V usage is TRBV4-3 and J usage is TRBJ1-1; tentative D call: TRBD1 (6 bases). CDR1 and CDR2 (germline): LGHNA, YSLEER. The CDR3 contains 15 residues. The germline V and J ends were trimmed by 1 base and 2 bases, with 11 bases remaining between them. CDR3 sequence reads: CASSQGGQLNTEAFF. Written as DNA, the CDR3 is TGCGCCAGCAGCCAAGGAGGACAGCTTAACACTGAAGCTTTCTTT.

CDR3 coding DNA: TGTGCCAGCAGCTCTAGCGGTATCTACAATGAGCAGTACTTC. This sequence encodes CASSSSGIYNEQYF. This chain joins TRBV7-9 and TRBJ2-5, with 7 nucleotides matching TRBD2. CDR3 length: 14 amino acids. After removal of 4 bases from V and 11 bases from J, the junction contained 13 bases not matched to a gene. Germline V gene lookup returns CDR1 SEHNR and CDR2 FQNEAQ (reference sequence).

This clonotype was picked up a small number of times. The chain is built from TRBV2 and TRBJ2-5; D may correspond to TRBD1 or TRBD2 (5 bases each). The tail of the sequence fits TRBJ2-7 better, so the J call may be wrong. Germline CDR1 is SNHLY and CDR2 is FYNNEI. The length of the CDR3 is 15 residues. CDR3 sequence (DNA): TGTGCCAGCAGTCCCGACCGGGACGGCCTTCTCGAGCAGTACTTC. Residues: CASSPDRDGLLEQYF.

This rearrangement joins TRBV5-1 to TRBJ1-2; D remains ambiguous. V was trimmed by 4 bases and J by 2 bases, leaving 9 bases between them. The CDR3 loop spans 13 amino acids. The germline CDR1 and CDR2 sequences are SGHRS and YFSETQ. The CDR3 coding sequence is TGCGCCAGCAGCGCTCCTGAGAACTATGGCTACACCTTC. Residues: CASSAPENYGYTF.

V gene TRBV9 combines with J gene TRBJ2-1; TRBD2 might be the D (5 bases). Germline V gives CDR1 SGDLS, CDR2 YYNGEE. Trimming left V 4 bases short and J 9 bases short, with 17 bases between. The CDR3 sequence is 14 residues long. DNA of the CDR3: TGTGCCAGCAGCCTGCGTCGATCCAGCGGTGAGCAGTTCTTC. Translated: CASSLRRSSGEQFF.

The V call is TRBV6-4, the J call TRBJ2-2; D gene uncertain. Between the trimmed V and J ends, which lost 3 bases and 4 bases, there was a span of 9 bases. The length of the CDR3 is 14 residues. Looked up from germline, CDR1 is MRHNA and CDR2 is SNTAGT. The CDR3 here is CASSDWGITGELFF. The CDR3 coding sequence is TGTGCCAGCAGTGATTGGGGAATCACCGGGGAGCTGTTTTTT.

This CDR3 reads CSVSGTAETYEQYF. The CDR3 DNA sequence: TGCAGTGTTTCCGGGACAGCGGAAACCTACGAGCAGTACTTC. The rearrangement links TRBV20-1 to TRBJ2-7, with 7 bases fitting TRBD1. CDR1 is DFQATT, CDR2 SNEGSKA, per germline (reference sequence). This CDR3 is built from 14 residues. V lost 7 bases, J lost 2 bases, and 11 bases stayed unmatched.

The chain employs TRBV6-1 and TRBJ2-4; D may be TRBD1 (5 bases). The CDR3 runs to 16 residues. V was cut by 5 bases and J by 8 bases, with 22 bases left in between. The germline V gene has CDR1 MNHNS and CDR2 SASEGT. The CDR3 here is CASSKRGTDYRDIQYF. The CDR3 bases are TGTGCCAGCAGTAAAAGGGGCACGGATTATAGAGACATTCAGTACTTC.

The gene calls are TRBV28 and TRBJ2-4, with 7 nucleotides matching TRBD2. The end of the DNA is better explained by TRBJ2-7, so the J call may be wrong. CDR1 is MDHEN and CDR2 is SYDVKM in the germline V gene. CDR3 length equals 15 residues. For the CDR3, the DNA is TGTGCCAGGGGACCGGGAGGCAGGGCGGACTACGAGCAGTACTTC. Translated: CARGPGGRADYEQYF.

V is TRBV6-2 or TRBV6-3 and J is TRBJ2-5; D might be TRBD1 (6 bases). With 8 bases removed from V and 4 bases from J, the gap between germline ends came to 23 bases. Germline CDR1 is MNHEY and CDR2 is SVGEGT. The CDR3 runs to 16 residues. In DNA, the CDR3 is TGTGCCAGCCGTCCCTGGAACAGGGCCAAAGGAGAGACCCAGTACTTC. Protein sequence: CASRPWNRAKGETQYF.

This clonotype has just a few counts. The V and J genes are TRBV12-3 or TRBV12-4 and TRBJ1-2; D perhaps matches TRBD1 (6 bases). The CDR3 has 15 residues. Trimming took 3 bases from V and 7 from J, leaving 18 bases between them. CDR3 loop: CASSFRDNTRRGYTF. CDR3 in DNA: TGTGCCAGCAGTTTCCGGGACAATACGCGCCGTGGCTACACCTTC.

The CDR3 sequence: CAISARQGHIDEQYF. DNA for the CDR3: TGTGCCATCAGTGCGAGACAGGGGCATATTGACGAGCAGTACTTC. The chain uses TRBV10-3 and TRBJ2-7; 8 bases map to TRBD1. Germline loops: CDR1 ENHRY, CDR2 SYGVKD. This CDR3 is 15 amino acids long. J was trimmed by 5 bases and V by 4 bases; bases with no gene match: 10.

The CDR3 region is CASSTGQGNTEAFF. The CDR3 DNA sequence: TGTGCCAGCAGCACCGGACAGGGGAACACTGAAGCTTTCTTT. The V and J genes are TRBV5-6 and TRBJ1-1; 8 bases are a match to TRBD1. Per germline, CDR1 SGHDT and CDR2 YYEEEE. J gave up 1 base and V 4 bases, and 3 bases lay outside the gene matches. This CDR3 region has 14 residues.

The gene calls are TRBV10-3 and TRBJ2-5, with a weak D call TRBD1 (6 bases). Germline V gene sequence: CDR1 ENHRY, CDR2 SYGVKD. V shed 1 base and J shed 3 bases, with 6 bases lying between them. The CDR3 runs 13 residues. CDR3 in amino acids: CAISEYREETQYF. The CDR3 DNA reads TGTGCCATCAGTGAGTACAGGGAAGAGACCCAGTACTTC.